This T cell receptor (beta chain) comes out of a study of T cell responses to AZD1222 COVID-19 vaccine. The table came from immunoSEQ multiplex PCR; TCRdb's copy has only in-frame clones and leaves some out. There are just over 70,000 clones in the sample; about 85% occur only once, and about a fifth lies in the top ten. The CDR3 is made up of 15 amino acids. Germline V gene data show CDR1 as SGHRS and CDR2 as YFSETQ. V was pared by 3 bases and J by 0 bases, with 13 bases between. The sequenced sample was peripheral blood, obtained on day 0 of AZD1222 vaccination. The TCR comes from an adult in good health. V is TRBV5-1 and J is TRBJ2-7; D is perhaps TRBD2 (5 bases). The CDR3 here is CASSSSSGNSYEQYF. CDR3 DNA sequence: TGCGCCAGCAGCTCGAGTTCGGGAAACTCCTACGAGCAGTACTTC. Combining the CDR3 with reference TRBV5-1 and TRBJ2-7 gives the whole variable domain KAGVTQTPRYLIKTRGQQVTLSCSPISGHRSVSWYQQTPGQGLQFLFEYFSETQRNKGNFPGRFSGRQFSNSRSEMNVSTLELGDSALYLCASSSSSGNSYEQYFGPGTRLTVT.